The rows below give T cell receptor beta chains drawn from one sample of a study of cytomegalovirus exposure and HLA in healthy donors. Clones were read by immunoSEQ multiplex PCR, and TCRdb kept only the in-frame ones, dropping some. The table lists nearly 95,000 clones, roughly 73% of them singletons. Specimen: PBMCs. These receptors came from a middle-aged woman in good health and CMV-seronegative. The CDR3 runs from the conserved cysteine through the conserved F or W. Fields, in order: V gene, D gene, clone size, J gene, CDR3 protein, CDR3 DNA. A D gene is named only where the DNA matches it firmly. Not all rows give a size; the values are once, few, many and, for expanded clones, a class.

TRBV11-2	TRBD1	few	TRBJ1-1	CASSLTGQGLAFF	TGTGCCAGCAGCTTAACCGGACAGGGACTCGCTTTCTTT
TRBV30	.	.	TRBJ1-6	CAWRQGHSPLHF	TGTGCCTGGAGACAGGGCCATTCACCCCTCCACTTT
TRBV10-3	TRBD1	.	TRBJ2-2	CAISSTGGRANTGELFF	TGTGCCATCAGTTCCACAGGGGGCCGAGCGAACACCGGGGAGCTGTTTTTT
TRBV15	.	once	TRBJ1-2	CATSSSNLQDGYTF	TGTGCCACCAGCTCCTCGAATCTACAGGATGGCTACACCTTC
TRBV5-1	TRBD1	once	TRBJ2-7	CASSLGGTAISYEQYF	TGCGCCAGCAGCTTGGGTGGGACAGCGATCTCCTACGAGCAGTACTTC
TRBV6-6	TRBD1	.	TRBJ2-2	CASVDRVNTGELFF	TGTGCCAGCGTGGACAGGGTAAACACCGGGGAGCTGTTTTTT
TRBV12-5	TRBD2	.	TRBJ2-1	CASGPRPGGAYNEQFF	TGTGCTAGTGGTCCCCGTCCCGGGGGGGCCTACAATGAGCAGTTCTTC
TRBV30	.	.	TRBJ1-6	CAWSLGDSPLHF	TGTGCCTGGAGTCTCGGGGATTCACCCCTCCACTTT
TRBV6-1	.	.	TRBJ2-1	CASPPGEINEQFF	TGTGCCAGCCCCCCAGGGGAGATCAATGAGCAGTTCTTC
TRBV27	TRBD2	.	TRBJ2-1	CASSLLAGGRHEQFF	TGTGCCAGCAGTTTACTAGCGGGGGGGCGTCATGAGCAGTTCTTC
TRBV30	.	.	TRBJ1-2	CAWSPFGAGDGYTF	TGTGCCTGGAGTCCCTTTGGGGCAGGGGATGGCTACACCTTC
TRBV9	.	few	TRBJ1-1	CASSVFINTEAFF	TGTGCCAGCAGCGTATTCATCAACACTGAAGCTTTCTTT
TRBV28	TRBD1	few	TRBJ1-4	CASSVGTAGVKLFF	TGTGCCAGCAGTGTCGGGACAGCCGGGGTGAAACTGTTTTTT
TRBV19	.	.	TRBJ1-1	CASRPGGRGMNTEAFF	TGTGCCAGTAGACCCGGGGGGCGAGGGATGAACACTGAAGCTTTCTTT
TRBV5-1	.	.	TRBJ1-6	CASSLEGLGNSPLHF	TGCGCCAGCAGCTTGGAGGGGTTGGGTAATTCACCCCTCCACTTT
TRBV6-6	.	.	TRBJ2-1	CASNLVPRDEQFF	TGTGCCAGCAATTTGGTCCCGAGGGATGAGCAGTTCTTC
TRBV15	TRBD1	few	TRBJ2-3	CATSRAQGADTQYF	TGTGCCACCAGCAGAGCTCAGGGGGCGGATACGCAGTATTTT
TRBV28	.	.	TRBJ2-2	CASSSGTWNTGELFF	TGTGCCAGCAGTTCCGGGACATGGAACACCGGGGAGCTGTTTTTT
TRBV15	TRBD1	.	TRBJ1-5	CATSRVVGGGQPQHF	TGTGCCACCAGCAGAGTGGTAGGGGGCGGTCAGCCCCAGCATTTT
TRBV7-2	TRBD1	once	TRBJ1-6	CASSSGQGASFNSPLHF	TGTGCCAGCAGCTCCGGACAGGGGGCTAGTTTTAATTCACCCCTCCACTTT
TRBV19	TRBD1	.	TRBJ1-5	CASSITGASNQPQHF	TGTGCCAGTAGTATCACAGGGGCGAGCAATCAGCCCCAGCATTTT
TRBV5-1	.	.	TRBJ1-1	CASSPFMNTEAFF	TGCGCCAGCAGCCCCTTTATGAACACTGAAGCTTTCTTT
TRBV2	.	.	TRBJ1-5	CASSESTSNQPQHF	TGTGCCAGCAGTGAATCGACAAGCAATCAGCCCCAGCATTTT
TRBV10-3	.	.	TRBJ2-7	CATTSTTGILAYEQYF	TGTGCCACCACCTCCACCACAGGGATCCTTGCCTACGAGCAGTACTTC
TRBV25-1	TRBD2	.	TRBJ2-1	CASRGTGGGAYNEQFF	TGTGCCAGCAGGGGGACCGGCGGGGGGGCCTACAATGAGCAGTTCTTC
TRBV6-1	.	.	TRBJ2-7	CASLSVEQYF	TGTGCCAGCCTGTCAGTCGAGCAGTACTTC
TRBV5-1	TRBD1	.	TRBJ1-1	CASSLAYRGRNTEAFF	TGCGCCAGCAGCTTGGCCTACAGGGGGCGAAACACTGAAGCTTTCTTT
TRBV15	TRBD2	.	TRBJ2-3	CATSRSSGADTQYF	TGTGCCACCAGCAGAAGTAGCGGGGCAGATACGCAGTATTTT
TRBV7-9	.	.	TRBJ1-2	CASSPDRDF	TGTGCCAGCAGCCCTGATCGGGACTTC
TRBV30	TRBD1	many	TRBJ1-4	CACSRDSSPNEKLFF	TGTGCCTGCTCCCGGGACAGTTCCCCTAATGAAAAACTGTTTTTT
TRBV29-1	.	.	TRBJ1-1	CSVVLAGRHTEAFF	TGCAGCGTTGTATTGGCGGGGCGGCACACTGAAGCTTTCTTT
TRBV27	.	few	TRBJ1-2	CASSFRGAFGYTF	TGTGCCAGCAGTTTTCGTGGGGCTTTTGGCTACACCTTC
TRBV5-8	.	.	TRBJ1-1	CASSFDRNTEAFF	TGTGCCAGCAGTTTTGACAGGAACACTGAAGCTTTCTTT
TRBV6-5	TRBD1	few	TRBJ1-6	CASSYRTGEPSPLHF	TGTGCCAGCAGTTACAGGACAGGAGAACCGTCACCCCTCCACTTT
TRBV2	.	once	TRBJ1-2	CASSPQAPYYGYTF	TGTGCCAGCAGTCCCCAAGCCCCCTACTATGGCTACACCTTC